A selection of T cell receptor beta chains follows, all from one sample in a study of Graves' ophthalmopathy and Graves' hyperthyroidism. TCRdb reprocessed the multiplex PCR reads via MiXCR and lists one record per CDR3 protein. The sample lists around 660,000 distinct CDR3 sequences; approximately 39% were seen once. Sequencing was carried out using peripheral blood. All receptors derive from an adult man with Graves' ophthalmopathy. Each CDR3 is given with its conserved first and last residue. The order of the fields is CDR3 DNA, CDR3 protein, clone size, D gene, J gene, V gene, CDR3 length. A D gene is named only where the DNA matches it firmly. The listing skips clone size in some rows; elsewhere it reads once, few, many or a size class.

TGTGCCAGCAGCTCCTCCGGGGGGGGGATCCAAGAGACCCAGTACTTC | CASSSSGGGIQETQYF | many | TRBD2 | TRBJ2-5 | TRBV7-2 | 16
TGTGCCAGTAGTCCCGCTCTGAACACTGAAGCTTTCTTT | CASSPALNTEAFF | many | NA | TRBJ1-1 | TRBV19 | 13
TGTGCCAGCAGTGAAGCTTGGTACAGGGATTACACCATATATTTT | CASSEAWYRDYTIYF | few | NA | TRBJ1-3 | TRBV6-1 | 15
TGTGCCAGCAGGCGGGACAGGGGCGACTTGAACACTGAAGCTTTCTTT | CASRRDRGDLNTEAFF | many | TRBD1 | TRBJ1-1 | TRBV2 | 16
TGTGCCATCAGTCCCCCGTCCTGGGGGGACTATGGCTACACCTTC | CAISPPSWGDYGYTF | many | NA | TRBJ1-2 | TRBV10-3 | 15
TGTGCCAGCAGTTACTCCCAGGGGACCCGGGAGCTGTTTTTT | CASSYSQGTRELFF | once | NA | TRBJ2-2 | TRBV2 | 14
TGTGCCAGCAGCTTCCCCCCGGGACAGGGAAGAGAGACCCAGTACTTC | CASSFPPGQGRETQYF | many | TRBD1 | TRBJ2-5 | TRBV7-2 | 16
TGTGCCAGCAGTGAAGGGACAGGAGATTCACCCCTCCACTTT | CASSEGTGDSPLHF | NA | TRBD1 | TRBJ1-6 | TRBV25-1 | 14
TGTGCCAGTGGCCCTGCAACTAATGAAAAACTGTTTTTT | CASGPATNEKLFF | NA | NA | TRBJ1-4 | TRBV10-3 | 13
TGTGCCAGCAGTTGCTCGGACAGGGGCCACGAGCAGTACTTC | CASSCSDRGHEQYF | NA | TRBD1 | TRBJ2-7 | TRBV2 | 14
TGTGCCAGCAAGGGACATCTATCCTACGAGCAGTACTTC | CASKGHLSYEQYF | few | NA | TRBJ2-7 | TRBV3-1 | 13
TGTGCCAGCAGCGACGGACAGGGAATGGAGACCCAGTACTTC | CASSDGQGMETQYF | NA | TRBD1 | TRBJ2-5 | TRBV7-9 | 14
TGTGCCAGCAGGGATGAGACAGGGGATGGCTACACCTTC | CASRDETGDGYTF | NA | TRBD1 | TRBJ1-2 | TRBV27 | 13
TGTGCCAGCAGCCCCGAGACGGGGTTGTGGTACACCTTC | CASSPETGLWYTF | few | NA | TRBJ1-2 | TRBV4-2 | 13
TGTGCCAGCAGGACCCGACAGAATGGAAACACCATATATTTT | CASRTRQNGNTIYF | many | NA | TRBJ1-3 | TRBV2 | 14
TGCAGTGCCCGGGACATAAAAACAGACTCTGGAAACACCATATATTTT | CSARDIKTDSGNTIYF | many | NA | TRBJ1-3 | TRBV20-1 | 16
TGCAGTGCTAGGCCTAGGGGGGGCCACACCTTC | CSARPRGGHTF | NA | NA | TRBJ1-2 | TRBV20-1 | 11
TGCAGCGATGGGGGCACTGAAGTTTTCTTT | CSDGGTEVFF | NA | NA | TRBJ1-1 | TRBV29-1 | 10
TGTGCCAGCAGGGTGGATTGGCGCGAGCAGTACTTC | CASRVDWREQYF | NA | NA | TRBJ2-7 | TRBV25-1 | 12